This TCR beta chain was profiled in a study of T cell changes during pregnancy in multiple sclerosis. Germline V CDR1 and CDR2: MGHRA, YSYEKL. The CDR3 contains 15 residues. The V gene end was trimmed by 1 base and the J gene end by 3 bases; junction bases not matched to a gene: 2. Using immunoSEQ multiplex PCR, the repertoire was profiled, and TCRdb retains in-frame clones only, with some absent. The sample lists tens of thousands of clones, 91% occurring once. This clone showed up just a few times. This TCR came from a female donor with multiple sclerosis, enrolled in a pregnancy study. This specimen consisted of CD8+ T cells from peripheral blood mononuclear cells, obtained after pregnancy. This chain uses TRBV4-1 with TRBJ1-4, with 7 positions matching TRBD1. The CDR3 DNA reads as TGCGCCAGCAGCCAAGCCGGGACAGCTAATGAAAAACTGTTTTTT. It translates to CASSQAGTANEKLFF.